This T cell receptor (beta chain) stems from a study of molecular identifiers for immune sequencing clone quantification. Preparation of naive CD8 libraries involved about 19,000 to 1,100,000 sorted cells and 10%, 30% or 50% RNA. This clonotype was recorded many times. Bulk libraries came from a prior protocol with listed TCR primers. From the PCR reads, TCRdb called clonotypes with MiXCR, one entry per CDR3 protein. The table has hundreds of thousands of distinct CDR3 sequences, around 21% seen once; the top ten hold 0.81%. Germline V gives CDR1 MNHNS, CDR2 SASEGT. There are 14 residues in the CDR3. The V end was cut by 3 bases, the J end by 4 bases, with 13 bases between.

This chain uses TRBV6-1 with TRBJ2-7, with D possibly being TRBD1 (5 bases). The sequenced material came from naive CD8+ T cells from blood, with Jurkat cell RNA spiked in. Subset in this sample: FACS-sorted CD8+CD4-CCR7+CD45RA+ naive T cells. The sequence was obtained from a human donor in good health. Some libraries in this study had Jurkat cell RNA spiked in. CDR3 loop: CASSEPGSGYEQYF. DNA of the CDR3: TGTGCCAGCAGTGAGCCAGGGTCAGGTTACGAGCAGTACTTC.